This T cell receptor beta chain was profiled in a study of a mutant IDH1 vaccine in newly diagnosed glioma (dated by TCRdb to 2020 to 2022). Context from the whole study: Patients were given eight vaccinations, in weeks 1, 3, 5, 7, 11, 15, 19 and 23, which matched visits V03 through V10. Vaccination was initiated 4-6 weeks after radiotherapy alone, or concurrently with temozolomide cycles in the chemotherapy-containing groups. Of the approximately 35 treated patients, around 62% were male and roughly 38% were female, and a mean age of about 37 years was recorded. Before enrollment, most patients had been given radiochemotherapy with temozolomide as standard therapy, while the rest had received either radiotherapy alone or temozolomide alone. Peripheral blood was collected at six visits: V03 (baseline), V05, V07, V10, V12 and V13. Longitudinal TCRB deep sequencing was done for 25 to 30 treated patients, wherever samples were available for exploratory analyses.

About this clone itself: Its binding antigen is unknown. Base-call qualities are not available, and no considerably larger clone is one nucleotide away.

From the cysteine through the phenylalanine, the CDR3 covers 13 amino acids. Here the CDR3 DNA is all that survives: 39 bases in frame from base 1. CDR1 and CDR2 are read off the germline V gene as SGHAT and FQNNGV. The junction carries 8 bases between V and J, which are trimmed by 4 bases and 4 bases respectively. Libraries were prepared through the immunoSEQ multiplex PCR assay. Following the manufacturer's protocol, the hsTCRB Kit was used to amplify rearranged TCR beta chain sequences. TCRB libraries were sequenced on an Illumina MiSeq. In the authors' own workflow: The proprietary platform of the kit vendor was used for demultiplexing, trimming and gene mapping. TCRdb mirrors the immuneACCESS table, restricted to in-frame sequences. Some clones are absent from its copies; in checked studies, under half trace to an unresolved V gene, and the reason for the others is unknown. V, J and clone size are taken as reported in that table, and D and trimming were inferred from the DNA itself. This sample lists some 130,000 clones; roughly 75% were detected once. 5.5% of the sample is held by the ten biggest clonotypes.

The time point label corresponds to: week 11, during vaccination. Every vaccine dose consisted of 300 ug of a 20-mer mutant IDH1 peptide in Montanide, administered subcutaneously together with topical imiquimod. Donors had newly diagnosed WHO grade 3 or 4 IDH1-mutant astrocytomas with loss of nuclear ATRX. The samples were drawn from NOA16, a multicentre, single-arm, open-label phase I trial in Germany that tested a mutant IDH1 peptide vaccine in humans for the first time. The DNeasy Blood and Tissue Kit was used to extract genomic DNA from EDTA blood for TCRB sequencing. What the authors observed across the whole study: Vaccine-induced immune responses across multiple MHC alleles were detected in approximately 93% of patients. It was noted by the authors that analyses of patient blood samples could not be reproduced owing to sample limitations. Pseudoprogression seemed to be unrelated to changes in the top peripheral T cell clonotypes found by TCRB sequencing. Availability determined which PBMC samples were chosen for TCRB deep sequencing.

The material was PBMCs, obtained from a glioma patient whose treatment included an IDH1 peptide vaccine. The receptor was derived from a man aged 35-49 years with glioma. The rearrangement joined TRBV11-2 to TRBJ2-1, and possibly TRBD1, on 6 matching bases. The sequence in DNA is TGTGCCAGCAGCTCGGACAGATACAATGAGCAGTTCTTC. Translated, it reads CASSSDRYNEQFF.